The 8 T cell receptor beta chains below come from one sample, sequenced in a study of siplizumab effects on memory and regulatory T cells. Generated by immunoSEQ multiplex PCR, the TCRdb table keeps only in-frame clones and is missing some. The sample contains just over 60,000 clones, 65% to 80% of which appear only once. Sequenced: memory CD4+ T cells sorted from blood. The receptors were sampled from a human donor in good health.

This clone was seen a handful of times. The J gene is TRBJ2-3, the V gene TRBV7-9; TRBD2 agrees at 9 bases. Germline trimming cut 5 bases from V and 6 bases from J; bases unmatched to any gene: 12. The CDR3 has 16 amino acids. From germline, CDR1 is SEHNR and CDR2 FQNEAQ (reference sequence). The CDR3 loop reads CASSHPRRGGSDTQYF. CDR3 in DNA: TGTGCCAGCAGCCACCCGAGGCGGGGGGGCTCGGATACGCAGTATTTT.

CDR3 residues: CASSPRGAPYEQYF. The DNA of the CDR3 is TGTGCCAGCAGCCCACGGGGGGCCCCCTACGAGCAGTACTTC. This chain connects TRBV5-4 to TRBJ2-7, with a possible D match to TRBD2 (7 bases). The CDR3 sequence is 14 residues long. V was clipped by 4 bases and J by 2 bases, with 13 bases between them. The V gene's germline CDR1 is SGHNT and CDR2 YYREEE (reference sequence). Full variable domain (missing parts from reference TRBV5-4 and TRBJ2-7): ETGVTQSPTHLIKTRGQQVTLRCSSQSGHNTVSWYQQALGQGPQFIFQYYREEENGRGNFPPRFSGLQFPNYSSELNVNALELDDSALYLCASSPRGAPYEQYFGPGTRLTVT.

V and J are TRBV7-9 and TRBJ2-5; 7 bases are shared with TRBD1. With V trimmed by 1 base and J by 5 bases, 10 bases remained unmatched. The germline V gene has CDR1 SEHNR and CDR2 FQNEAQ (reference sequence). The CDR3 extends over 16 amino acids. The CDR3: CASSLVGSSQGETQYF. The CDR3 DNA follows: TGTGCCAGCAGCTTAGTCGGCAGCTCACAGGGGGAGACCCAGTACTTC.

For this clone: The sample has other DNA sequences that encode this CDR3 too. V is TRBV20-1 and J is TRBJ2-3; either TRBD1 or TRBD2 may supply D (5 bases each). In germline, CDR1 is DFQATT, CDR2 SNEGSKA (reference sequence). The V end lost 5 bases, the J end lost 6 bases, and 9 bases lay between the germline ends. This CDR3 comprises 11 residues. CDR3: CSAEGLDTQYF. In DNA, the CDR3 is TGCAGTGCTGAGGGGCTGGATACGCAGTATTTT.

The V gene is TRBV6-5, the J gene TRBJ2-7; 8 nucleotides align to TRBD1. The CDR3 loop spans 12 amino acids. V gave up 6 bases and J gave up 6 bases; unmatched junction bases: 4. Germline CDR1 MNHEY, CDR2 SVGAGI. The CDR3 spells CASSRDRGEQYF. CDR3 coding DNA: TGTGCCAGCAGCAGAGACAGGGGCGAGCAGTACTTC.

This chain uses TRBV5-1 with TRBJ2-2; 9 bases map to TRBD2. The CDR3 sequence is 15 residues long. Germline-derived CDR1 and CDR2 are SGHRS and YFSETQ. Unmatched junction bases numbered 2, after V lost 0 bases and J lost 5 bases. The CDR3 DNA reads TGCGCCAGCAGCTTGGGGCTAGCGGGGACCGGGGAGCTGTTTTTT. The encoded protein is CASSLGLAGTGELFF.

This clone was counted between two and nine times. The gene calls are TRBV10-3 and TRBJ1-1, with D possibly being TRBD1 (5 bases). Germline-derived CDR1 and CDR2 are ENHRY and SYGVKD. The CDR3 extends over 14 amino acids. V was trimmed by 4 bases and J by 5 bases, leaving 14 bases between them. This CDR3 is CAISGMEGRTEAFF. For the CDR3, the DNA is TGTGCCATCAGTGGTATGGAGGGGAGGACTGAAGCTTTCTTT.

The V and J genes are TRBV10-3 and TRBJ2-3, with D possibly TRBD1 on 6 matching bases. The length of the CDR3 is 14 residues. Trimming pared 5 bases from V and 6 bases from J, leaving 15 bases between. Germline assignment: CDR1 ENHRY and CDR2 SYGVKD. CDR3 protein: CAISQDRSGDTQYF. The CDR3 DNA reads TGTGCCATCAGTCAAGACAGGTCGGGGGATACGCAGTATTTT.